Listed below are T cell receptor beta chains from one sample, sequenced in a study of shared clonotypes between healthy human individuals. TCRdb's copy holds only in-frame clones and misses some; the assay was immunoSEQ multiplex PCR. The sample holds under 700,000 clones, approximately 95% seen once. Input material: naive CD8+ T cells sorted from blood. These receptor sequences come from a woman in her 30s in good health. Each CDR3 is given with its conserved first and last residue. D genes are given only for firm matches. Clone size, where shown, is once, few, many, or a class for clones that have expanded.

j_call,v_call,clone_size,d_call,cdr3_nt,cdr3_aa
TRBJ2-7,TRBV7-9,.,.,TGTGCCAGCAGCTTCTTAGGGAACGAGCAGTACTTC,CASSFLGNEQYF
TRBJ2-1,TRBV9,.,.,TGTGCCAGCAGCGAAGAAGATGGGCTGTCATACAATGAGCAGTTCTTC,CASSEEDGLSYNEQFF
TRBJ1-1,TRBV7-9,.,.,TGTGCCAGCAGCTTAGCCTCAACAGCCCCAAACACTGAAGCTTTCTTT,CASSLASTAPNTEAFF
TRBJ2-1,TRBV2,.,TRBD2,TGTGCCAGCAGTGAAGCAGCGGGAACGTACAATGAGCAGTTCTTC,CASSEAAGTYNEQFF
TRBJ2-7,TRBV19,.,TRBD1,TGTGCCAGTAGCTTGACAGGGGCGGGCTACGAGCAGTACTTC,CASSLTGAGYEQYF
TRBJ1-5,TRBV28,.,.,TGTGCCAGCAGTTTATCAGTGACACAGCCCCAGCATTTT,CASSLSVTQPQHF
TRBJ2-1,TRBV4-1,once,.,TGCGCCAGCAGCCACGTGGGGCTGAGCTCCTACAATGAGCAGTTCTTC,CASSHVGLSSYNEQFF
TRBJ2-7,TRBV7-9,.,.,TGTGCCAGCAGCTCCCGGGACAAGCTCTACGAGCAGTACTTC,CASSSRDKLYEQYF
TRBJ1-1,TRBV5-6,.,.,TGTGCCAGCAGCTATCCGCAGAACACTGAAGCTTTCTTT,CASSYPQNTEAFF
TRBJ2-5,TRBV9,.,.,TGTGCCAGCAGCGTTCAGGGGGAGACCCAGTACTTC,CASSVQGETQYF
TRBJ2-1,TRBV15,.,TRBD2,TGTGCCACCAGCAGAGATCAGCGGGAGGGCCTAGGCAATGAGCAGTTCTTC,CATSRDQREGLGNEQFF
TRBJ1-2,TRBV2,.,.,TGTGCCAGCAGCATCGGACTGATCTATGGCTACACCTTC,CASSIGLIYGYTF
TRBJ1-5,TRBV6-1,.,.,TGTGCCAGCAGTTATTACAGGGACGGTCAGCCCCAGCATTTT,CASSYYRDGQPQHF
TRBJ1-5,TRBV4-1,few,TRBD1,TGCGCCAGCAGCCAAGGACAGGGGTTCGGACAGCCCCAGCATTTT,CASSQGQGFGQPQHF
TRBJ2-3,TRBV4-2,.,TRBD2,TGTGCCAGCAGCCAAGGTCAGTTTCTAGCGGGCCTCACAGATACGCAGTATTTT,CASSQGQFLAGLTDTQYF
TRBJ1-5,TRBV5-1,.,TRBD1,TGCGCCAGCAGCGTCCACAGGGGCGGGGTACTTTATAGCAATCAGCCCCAGCATTTT,CASSVHRGGVLYSNQPQHF
TRBJ2-7,TRBV7-9,.,.,TGTGCCAGCAGCTTAGACACGGTGTCCTACGAGCAGTACTTC,CASSLDTVSYEQYF
TRBJ2-2,TRBV5-6,.,.,TGTGCCAGCAAATTCCTGAACACCGGGGAGCTGTTTTTT,CASKFLNTGELFF
TRBJ1-2,TRBV6-1,.,.,TGTGCCAGCAGTAACGGACGAGACGACTATGGCTACACCTTC,CASSNGRDDYGYTF
TRBJ1-2,TRBV25-1,.,TRBD1,TGTGCCAGCACCGGGACAGGGGGACGATATGGCTACACCTTC,CASTGTGGRYGYTF
TRBJ2-7,TRBV2,.,TRBD2,TGTGCCAGCAGTTGGACTAGCGGGGGCCCAGTCAACGAGCAGTACTTC,CASSWTSGGPVNEQYF
TRBJ2-7,TRBV7-6,few,.,TGTGCCAGCAGCTTGACGGGAACCTCCTACGAGCAGTACTTC,CASSLTGTSYEQYF
TRBJ2-5,TRBV5-1,.,.,TGCGCCAGCAGCTTGGATGGGACCCAAGGAGAGACCCAGTACTTC,CASSLDGTQGETQYF
TRBJ1-1,TRBV5-4,.,.,TGTGCCAGCAGCCAGCGGTCCGCCGTTGAAGCTTTCTTT,CASSQRSAVEAFF
TRBJ1-2,TRBV6-5,.,.,TGTGCCAGCAGCCGTGCGGGGGATGGCTACACCTTC,CASSRAGDGYTF
TRBJ2-1,TRBV7-8,.,TRBD2,TGTGCCAGCAGCCGACTAGCGGGAGGGCCCGGGGATGAGCAGTTCTTC,CASSRLAGGPGDEQFF
TRBJ2-7,TRBV6-1,.,.,TGTGCCAGCAGCGTTGGACAGCTTTACGAGCAGTACTTC,CASSVGQLYEQYF
TRBJ2-7,TRBV6-5,.,.,TGTGCCAGCAGTTACTCGAATATAGGCGAGCAGTACTTC,CASSYSNIGEQYF
TRBJ2-4,TRBV7-2,.,TRBD2,TGTGCCAGCAGCTTAATGAGCGGGGGGGACATTCAGTACTTC,CASSLMSGGDIQYF
TRBJ1-3,TRBV7-6,.,.,TGTGCCAGCAGCTTATCACCCTTATCTGGAAACACCATATATTTT,CASSLSPLSGNTIYF
TRBJ1-2,TRBV4-1,.,.,TGCGCCAGCAGCCAAGATTATTTTTATGGCTACACCTTC,CASSQDYFYGYTF
TRBJ1-6,TRBV6-5,.,.,TGTGCCAGCAGTACCTCAGGGTTTCGTTCACCCCTCCACTTT,CASSTSGFRSPLHF
TRBJ2-7,TRBV2,.,.,TGTGCCAGCAGTGACCTAGAGTACGAGCAGTACTTC,CASSDLEYEQYF
TRBJ1-5,TRBV6-6,.,.,TGTGCCAGCACCAAGGGGGGGGTAAATCAGCCCCAGCATTTT,CASTKGGVNQPQHF
TRBJ1-1,TRBV27,.,.,TGTGCCAGCAGTTCCAGAGGTCAGGGCACTGAAGCTTTCTTT,CASSSRGQGTEAFF
TRBJ2-3,TRBV30,.,TRBD2,TGTGCCTGGCAACCCGGGACTAGCAGCACAGATACGCAGTATTTT,CAWQPGTSSTDTQYF
TRBJ2-2,TRBV19,.,TRBD2,TGTGCCAGTAGTATACTAGCGGGAGACGGGGAGCTGTTTTTT,CASSILAGDGELFF
TRBJ1-4,TRBV7-8,.,TRBD1,TGTGCCAGCAAGCCTCGGGGACAGGGAAATGAAAAACTGTTTTTT,CASKPRGQGNEKLFF
TRBJ1-5,TRBV27,once,TRBD1,TGTGCCAGCAGTGTCGGGACAGCTAATCAGCCCCAGCATTTT,CASSVGTANQPQHF
TRBJ2-7,TRBV4-1,.,TRBD1,TGCGCCAGCAGCCAAAGACAGGGGGCCCTTCCCTACGAGCAGTACTTC,CASSQRQGALPYEQYF
TRBJ1-2,TRBV14,.,.,TGTGCCAGCAGCCCCTCCGGATCTAACTATGGCTACACCTTC,CASSPSGSNYGYTF
TRBJ1-1,TRBV27,.,TRBD1,TGTGCCAGCAGTCCAGGACAGGGGAACACTGAAGCTTTCTTT,CASSPGQGNTEAFF
TRBJ2-3,TRBV5-8,.,TRBD1,TGTGCCAGCAGCTTGACAGGGGTGCGAGATACGCAGTATTTT,CASSLTGVRDTQYF
TRBJ2-7,TRBV19,.,.,TGTGCCAGTAGTATCTTTTACTCCTACGAGCAGTACTTC,CASSIFYSYEQYF
TRBJ2-7,TRBV19,once,TRBD1,TGTGCCAGTAGCCTGGGGACAGGCATCTCCTACGAGCAGTACTTC,CASSLGTGISYEQYF
TRBJ2-7,TRBV13,.,.,TGTGCCAGCAGCACGGGCCTTCGGGACGAGCAGTACTTC,CASSTGLRDEQYF
TRBJ1-1,TRBV7-3,.,TRBD1,TGTGCCAGCAGCCTTTCCCAGACAGGGGGCACTGAAGCTTTCTTT,CASSLSQTGGTEAFF
TRBJ2-3,TRBV4-1,.,.,TGCGCCAGCAGCCAAGATCGGGGGCTCACAGATACGCAGTATTTT,CASSQDRGLTDTQYF
TRBJ2-7,TRBV7-9,.,.,TGTGCCAGCAGCCAATATCTTGATGGCCAATACGAGCAGTACTTC,CASSQYLDGQYEQYF
TRBJ2-2,TRBV19,once,TRBD1,TGTGCCAGTATAGACAGGGTAGGGACCGGGGAGCTGTTTTTT,CASIDRVGTGELFF
TRBJ2-3,TRBV28,.,.,TGTGCCAGCAGTTTAACCCCCAGGGGCGGGGATACGCAGTATTTT,CASSLTPRGGDTQYF